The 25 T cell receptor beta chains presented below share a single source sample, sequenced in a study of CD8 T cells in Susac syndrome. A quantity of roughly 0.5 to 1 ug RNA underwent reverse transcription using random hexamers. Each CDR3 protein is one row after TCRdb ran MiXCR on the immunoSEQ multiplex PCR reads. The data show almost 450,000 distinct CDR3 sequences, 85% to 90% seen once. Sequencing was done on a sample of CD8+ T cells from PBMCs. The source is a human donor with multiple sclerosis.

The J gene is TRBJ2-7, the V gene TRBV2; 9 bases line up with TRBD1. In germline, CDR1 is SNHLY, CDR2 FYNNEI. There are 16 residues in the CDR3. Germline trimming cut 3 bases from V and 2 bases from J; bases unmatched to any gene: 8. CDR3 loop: CASSEGTGKDPYEQYF. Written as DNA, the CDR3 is TGTGCCAGCAGTGAGGGGACAGGGAAAGATCCCTACGAGCAGTACTTC.

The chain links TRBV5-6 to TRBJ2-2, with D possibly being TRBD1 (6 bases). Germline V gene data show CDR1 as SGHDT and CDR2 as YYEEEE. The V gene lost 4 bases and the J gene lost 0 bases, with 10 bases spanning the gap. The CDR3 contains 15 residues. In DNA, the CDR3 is TGTGCCAGCAGCCTGGACAGATCGAACACCGGGGAGCTGTTTTTT. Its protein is CASSLDRSNTGELFF.

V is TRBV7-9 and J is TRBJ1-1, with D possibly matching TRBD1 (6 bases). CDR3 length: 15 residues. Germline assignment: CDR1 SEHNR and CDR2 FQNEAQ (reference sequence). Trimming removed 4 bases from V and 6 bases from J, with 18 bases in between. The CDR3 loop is CASSSSYREWAEAFF. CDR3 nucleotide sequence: TGTGCCAGCAGCTCCAGCTACAGGGAATGGGCTGAAGCTTTCTTT.

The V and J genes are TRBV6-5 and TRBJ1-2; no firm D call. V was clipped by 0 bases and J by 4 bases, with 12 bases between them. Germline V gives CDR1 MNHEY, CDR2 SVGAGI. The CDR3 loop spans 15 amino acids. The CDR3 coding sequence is TGTGCCAGCAGTTACTCGATCGGACTTCTCTATGGCTACACCTTC. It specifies CASSYSIGLLYGYTF.

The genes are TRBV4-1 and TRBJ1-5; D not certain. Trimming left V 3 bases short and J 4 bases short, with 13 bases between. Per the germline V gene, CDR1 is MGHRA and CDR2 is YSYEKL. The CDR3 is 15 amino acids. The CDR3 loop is CASSQFVDTNQPQHF. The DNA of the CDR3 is TGCGCCAGCAGCCAGTTCGTAGACACGAATCAGCCCCAGCATTTT.

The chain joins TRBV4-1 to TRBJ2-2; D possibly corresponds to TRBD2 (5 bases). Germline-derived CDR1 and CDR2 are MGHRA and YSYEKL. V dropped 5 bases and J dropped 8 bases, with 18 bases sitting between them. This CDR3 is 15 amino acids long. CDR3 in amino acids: CASSLRDSTTGELFF. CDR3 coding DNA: TGCGCCAGCAGCTTACGGGATTCGACGACTGGGGAGCTGTTTTTT.

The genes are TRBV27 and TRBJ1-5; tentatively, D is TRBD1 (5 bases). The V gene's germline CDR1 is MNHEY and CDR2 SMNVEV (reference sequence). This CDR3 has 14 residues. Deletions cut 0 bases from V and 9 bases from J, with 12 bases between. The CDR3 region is CASSLSGTARPQHF. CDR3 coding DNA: TGTGCCAGCAGTTTATCAGGGACCGCGCGGCCCCAGCATTTT.

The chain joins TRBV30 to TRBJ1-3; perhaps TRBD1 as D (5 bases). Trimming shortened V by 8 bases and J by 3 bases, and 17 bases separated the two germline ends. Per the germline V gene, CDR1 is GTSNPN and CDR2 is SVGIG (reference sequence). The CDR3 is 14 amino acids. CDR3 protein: CATPIGGFGNTIYF. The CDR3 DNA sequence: TGTGCCACCCCAATCGGGGGGTTTGGAAACACCATATATTTT.

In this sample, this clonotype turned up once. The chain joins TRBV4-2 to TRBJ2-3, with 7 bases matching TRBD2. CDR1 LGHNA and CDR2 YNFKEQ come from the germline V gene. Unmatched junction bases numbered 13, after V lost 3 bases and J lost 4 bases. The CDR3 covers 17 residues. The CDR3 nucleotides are TGTGCCAGCAGCCACGAAGTGGAGGGGAGGGTACCAGATACGCAGTATTTT. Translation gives CASSHEVEGRVPDTQYF.

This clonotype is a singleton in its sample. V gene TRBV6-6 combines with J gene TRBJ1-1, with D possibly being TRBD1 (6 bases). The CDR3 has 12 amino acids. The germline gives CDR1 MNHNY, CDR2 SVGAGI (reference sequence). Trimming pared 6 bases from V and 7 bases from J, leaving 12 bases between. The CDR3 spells CASRNREIEAFF. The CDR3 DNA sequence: TGTGCCAGCAGAAACAGGGAAATTGAAGCTTTCTTT.

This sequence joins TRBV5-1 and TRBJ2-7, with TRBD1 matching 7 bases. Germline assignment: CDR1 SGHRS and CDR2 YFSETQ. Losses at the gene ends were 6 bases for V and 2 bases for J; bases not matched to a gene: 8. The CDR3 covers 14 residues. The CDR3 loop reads CASTREGAPYEQYF. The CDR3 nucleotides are TGCGCCAGCACCCGTGAGGGGGCCCCCTACGAGCAGTACTTC.

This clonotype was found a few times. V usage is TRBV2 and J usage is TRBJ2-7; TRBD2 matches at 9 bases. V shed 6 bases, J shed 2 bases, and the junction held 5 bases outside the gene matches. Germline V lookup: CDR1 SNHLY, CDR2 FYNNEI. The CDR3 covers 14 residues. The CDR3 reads CASSLGLAPYEQYF. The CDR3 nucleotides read TGTGCCAGCAGCTTGGGACTAGCCCCCTACGAGCAGTACTTC.

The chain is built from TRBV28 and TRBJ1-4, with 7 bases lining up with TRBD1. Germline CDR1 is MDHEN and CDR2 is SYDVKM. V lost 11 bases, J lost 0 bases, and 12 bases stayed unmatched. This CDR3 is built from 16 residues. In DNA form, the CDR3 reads TGTGCCGTCGGTGGGGACAGTAAATCAACTAATGAAAAACTGTTTTTT. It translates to CAVGGDSKSTNEKLFF.

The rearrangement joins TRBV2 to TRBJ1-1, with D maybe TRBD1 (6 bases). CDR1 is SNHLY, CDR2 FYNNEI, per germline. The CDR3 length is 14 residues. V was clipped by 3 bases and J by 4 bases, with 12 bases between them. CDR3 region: CASSDTGSVTEAFF. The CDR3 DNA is TGTGCCAGCAGTGACACAGGGTCGGTCACTGAAGCTTTCTTT.

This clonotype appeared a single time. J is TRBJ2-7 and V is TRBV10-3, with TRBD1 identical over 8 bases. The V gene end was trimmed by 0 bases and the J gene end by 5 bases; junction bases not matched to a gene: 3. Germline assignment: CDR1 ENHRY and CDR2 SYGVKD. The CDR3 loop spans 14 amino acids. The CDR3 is CAISESGQGNEQYF. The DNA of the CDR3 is TGTGCCATCAGTGAGTCAGGACAGGGAAACGAGCAGTACTTC.

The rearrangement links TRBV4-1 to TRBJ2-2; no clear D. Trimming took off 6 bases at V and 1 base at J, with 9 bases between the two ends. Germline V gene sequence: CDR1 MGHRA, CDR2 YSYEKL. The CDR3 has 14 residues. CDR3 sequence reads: CASRSRWNTGELFF. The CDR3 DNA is TGCGCCAGCAGGAGCAGGTGGAACACCGGGGAGCTGTTTTTT.

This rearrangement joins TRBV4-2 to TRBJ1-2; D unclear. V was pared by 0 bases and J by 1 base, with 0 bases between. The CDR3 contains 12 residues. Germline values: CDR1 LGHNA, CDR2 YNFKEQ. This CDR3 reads CASSQDNYGYTF. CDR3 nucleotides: TGTGCCAGCAGCCAAGATAACTATGGCTACACCTTC.

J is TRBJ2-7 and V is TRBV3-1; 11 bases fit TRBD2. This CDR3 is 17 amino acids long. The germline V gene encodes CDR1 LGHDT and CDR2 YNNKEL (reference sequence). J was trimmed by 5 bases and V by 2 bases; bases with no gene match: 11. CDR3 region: CASSQITLAGGSDEQYF. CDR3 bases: TGTGCCAGCAGCCAAATCACTCTAGCGGGGGGTTCGGACGAGCAGTACTTC.

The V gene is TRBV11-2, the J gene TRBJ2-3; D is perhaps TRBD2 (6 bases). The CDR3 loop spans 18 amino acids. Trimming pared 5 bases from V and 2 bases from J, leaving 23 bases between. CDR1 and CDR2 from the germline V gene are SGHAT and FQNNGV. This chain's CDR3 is CASSPTPTSGTHTDTQYF. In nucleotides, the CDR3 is TGTGCCAGCAGCCCGACTCCAACCTCCGGGACTCACACAGATACGCAGTATTTT.

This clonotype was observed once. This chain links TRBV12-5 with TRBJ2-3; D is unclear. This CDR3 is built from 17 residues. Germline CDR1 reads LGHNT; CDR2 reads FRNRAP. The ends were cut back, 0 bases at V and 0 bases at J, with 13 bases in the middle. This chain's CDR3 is CASGLVPLPQSTDTQYF. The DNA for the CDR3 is TGTGCTAGTGGTTTGGTACCTCTCCCACAAAGCACAGATACGCAGTATTTT.

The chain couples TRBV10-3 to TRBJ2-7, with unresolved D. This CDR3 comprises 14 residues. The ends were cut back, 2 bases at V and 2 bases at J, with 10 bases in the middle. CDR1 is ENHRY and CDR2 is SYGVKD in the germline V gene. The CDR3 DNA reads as TGTGCCATCAGTGAGGGCAGAGTCACCTACGAGCAGTACTTC. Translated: CAISEGRVTYEQYF.

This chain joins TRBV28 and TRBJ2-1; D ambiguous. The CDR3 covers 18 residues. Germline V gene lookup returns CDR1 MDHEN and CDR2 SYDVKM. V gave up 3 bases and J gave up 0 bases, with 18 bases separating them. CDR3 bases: TGTGCCAGCAGTTTGGGTTTGTCGCGGAAGAGCTCCTACAATGAGCAGTTCTTC. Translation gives CASSLGLSRKSSYNEQFF.

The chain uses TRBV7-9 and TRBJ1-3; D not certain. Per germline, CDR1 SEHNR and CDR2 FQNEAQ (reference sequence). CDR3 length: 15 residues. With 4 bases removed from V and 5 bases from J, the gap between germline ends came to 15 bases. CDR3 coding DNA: TGTGCCAGCAGCTCGCCGGGAGCCAGCCGAAACACCATATATTTT. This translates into CASSSPGASRNTIYF.

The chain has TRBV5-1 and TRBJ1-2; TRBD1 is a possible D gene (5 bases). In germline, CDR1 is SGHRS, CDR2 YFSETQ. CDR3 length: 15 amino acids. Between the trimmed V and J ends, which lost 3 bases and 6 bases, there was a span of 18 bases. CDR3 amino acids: CASSYHDGTADGYTF. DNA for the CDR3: TGCGCCAGCAGCTACCACGACGGGACGGCAGATGGCTACACCTTC.

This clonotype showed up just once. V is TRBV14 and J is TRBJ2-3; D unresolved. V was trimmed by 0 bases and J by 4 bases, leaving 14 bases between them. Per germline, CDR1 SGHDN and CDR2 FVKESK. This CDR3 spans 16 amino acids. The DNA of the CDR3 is TGTGCCAGCAGCCAAGATCTCCAGTACCAAGCAGATACGCAGTATTTT. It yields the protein CASSQDLQYQADTQYF.